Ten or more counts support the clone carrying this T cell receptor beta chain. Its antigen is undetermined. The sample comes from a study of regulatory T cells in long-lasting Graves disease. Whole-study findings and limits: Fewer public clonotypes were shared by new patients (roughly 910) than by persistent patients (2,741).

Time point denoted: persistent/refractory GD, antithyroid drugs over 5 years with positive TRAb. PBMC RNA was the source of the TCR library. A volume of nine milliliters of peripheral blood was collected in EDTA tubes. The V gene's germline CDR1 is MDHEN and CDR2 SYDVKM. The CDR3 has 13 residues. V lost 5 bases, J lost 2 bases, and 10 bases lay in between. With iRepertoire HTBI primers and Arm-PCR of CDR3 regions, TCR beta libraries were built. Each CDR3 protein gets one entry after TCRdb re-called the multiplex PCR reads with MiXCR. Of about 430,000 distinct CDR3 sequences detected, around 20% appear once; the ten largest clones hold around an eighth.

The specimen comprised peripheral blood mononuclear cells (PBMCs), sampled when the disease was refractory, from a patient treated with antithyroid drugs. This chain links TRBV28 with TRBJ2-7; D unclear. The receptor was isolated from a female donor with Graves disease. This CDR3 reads CASSTTFPYEQYF. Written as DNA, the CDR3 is TGTGCCAGCAGTACTACGTTTCCCTACGAGCAGTACTTC.